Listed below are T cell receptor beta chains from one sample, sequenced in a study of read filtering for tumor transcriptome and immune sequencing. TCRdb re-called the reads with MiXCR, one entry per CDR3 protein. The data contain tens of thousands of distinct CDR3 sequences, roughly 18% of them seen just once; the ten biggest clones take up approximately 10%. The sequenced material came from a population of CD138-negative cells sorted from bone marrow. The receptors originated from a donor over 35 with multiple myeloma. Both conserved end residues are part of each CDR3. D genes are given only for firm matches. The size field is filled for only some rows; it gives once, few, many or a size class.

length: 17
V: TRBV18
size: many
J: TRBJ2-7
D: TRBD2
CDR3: CASSPLAGGRRLYEQYF
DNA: TGTGCCAGCTCACCCTTAGCGGGAGGGCGAAGATTATACGAGCAGTACTTC

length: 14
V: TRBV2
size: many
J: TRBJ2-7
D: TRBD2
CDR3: CASRSDGGFYEQYF
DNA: TGTGCCAGCCGAAGTGACGGGGGGTTCTACGAGCAGTACTTC

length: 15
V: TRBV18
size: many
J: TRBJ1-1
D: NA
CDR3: CASSPSGPSNTEAFF
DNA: TGTGCCAGCTCACCTAGCGGGCCTTCCAACACTGAAGCTTTCTTT

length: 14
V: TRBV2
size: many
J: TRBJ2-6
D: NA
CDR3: CASGFQSGANVLTF
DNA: TGTGCCAGCGGCTTTCAATCTGGGGCCAACGTCCTGACTTTC

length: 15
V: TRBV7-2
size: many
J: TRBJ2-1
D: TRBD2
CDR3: CASSLLAGVVREQFF
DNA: TGTGCCAGCAGCCTACTAGCGGGAGTAGTTCGGGAGCAGTTCTTC

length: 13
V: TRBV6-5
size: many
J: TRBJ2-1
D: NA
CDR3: CASRATSYNEQFF
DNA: TGTGCCAGCAGGGCAACAAGCTACAATGAGCAGTTCTTC

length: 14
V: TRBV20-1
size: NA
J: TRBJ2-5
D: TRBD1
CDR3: CSADAGQGQETQYF
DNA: TGCAGTGCTGACGCGGGACAGGGACAAGAGACCCAGTACTTC

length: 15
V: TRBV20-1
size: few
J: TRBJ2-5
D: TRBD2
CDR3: CSARGGSGIQETQHF
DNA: TGCAGTGCTAGAGGTGGTAGCGGGATCCAAGAGACCCAGCACTTC

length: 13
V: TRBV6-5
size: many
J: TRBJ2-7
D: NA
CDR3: CASSYGGSYEQYF
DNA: TGTGCCAGCAGTTACGGGGGTTCCTACGAGCAGTACTTC

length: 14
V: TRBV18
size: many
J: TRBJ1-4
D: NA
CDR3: CASSLSTWDEKLFF
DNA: TGTGCCAGCTCACTCTCGACTTGGGATGAAAAACTGTTTTTT

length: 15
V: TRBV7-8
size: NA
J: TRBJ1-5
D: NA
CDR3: CASSLQRQSNQPQHF
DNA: TGTGCCAGCAGCCTCCAGAGACAGAGCAATCAGCCCCAGCATTTT

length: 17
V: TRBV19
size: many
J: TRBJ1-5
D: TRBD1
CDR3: CASSIGVAGTGNQPQHF
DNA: TGTGCCAGTAGTATAGGGGTAGCCGGGACAGGTAATCAGCCCCAGCATTTT

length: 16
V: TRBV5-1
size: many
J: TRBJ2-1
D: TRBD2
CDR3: CASSAPGLALYNEQFF
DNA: TGCGCCAGCAGCGCACCGGGACTAGCGCTGTACAATGAGCAGTTCTTC

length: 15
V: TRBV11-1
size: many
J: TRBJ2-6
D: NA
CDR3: CASSKIVSGANVLTF
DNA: TGTGCCAGCAGCAAAATCGTCTCTGGGGCCAACGTCCTGACTTTC

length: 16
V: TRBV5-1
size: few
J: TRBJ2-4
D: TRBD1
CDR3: CASSFTGDRGSGIQYF
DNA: TGCGCCAGCAGCTTCACCGGTGACAGGGGATCCGGCATTCAGTACTTC

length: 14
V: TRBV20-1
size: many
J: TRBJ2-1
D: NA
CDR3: CSASQGSAYNEQFF
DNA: TGCAGTGCTAGTCAGGGATCGGCCTACAATGAGCAGTTCTTC

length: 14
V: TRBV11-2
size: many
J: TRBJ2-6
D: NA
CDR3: CASSLGYGANVLTF
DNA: TGTGCCAGCAGCTTAGGTTACGGGGCCAACGTCCTGACTTTC

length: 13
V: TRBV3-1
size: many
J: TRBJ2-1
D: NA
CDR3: CASSQGPPNEQFF
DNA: TGTGCCAGCAGCCAAGGCCCCCCAAATGAGCAGTTCTTC

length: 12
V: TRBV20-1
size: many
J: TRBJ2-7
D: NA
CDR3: CSARRDSYEQYF
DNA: TGCAGTGCTAGGAGGGATTCCTACGAGCAGTACTTC

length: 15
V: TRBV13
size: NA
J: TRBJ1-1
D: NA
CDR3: CASSGKDNMNTEALF
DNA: TGTGCCAGCAGCGGGAAGGACAATATGAACACTGAAGCTCTCTTT

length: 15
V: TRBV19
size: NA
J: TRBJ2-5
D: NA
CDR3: CASSIVKGNQETQYF
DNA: TGTGCCAGTAGTATAGTCAAGGGGAATCAAGAGACCCAGTACTTC

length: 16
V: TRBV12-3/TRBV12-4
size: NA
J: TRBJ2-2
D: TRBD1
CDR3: CASSHGQGSGTGEPFF
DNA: TGCGCCAGCAGCCACGGACAGGGGTCGGGCACCGGGGAGCCGTTTTTT

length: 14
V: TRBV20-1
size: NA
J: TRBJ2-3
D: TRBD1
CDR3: CNATGTGITDTQYF
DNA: TGTAATGCTACCGGGACAGGGATCACAGATACGCAGTATTTT

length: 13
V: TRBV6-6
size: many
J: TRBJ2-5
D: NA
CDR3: CASSLAFRETQYF
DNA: TGTGCCAGCAGTTTGGCTTTTAGGGAGACCCAGTACTTC

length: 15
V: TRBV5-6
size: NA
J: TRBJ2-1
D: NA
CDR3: CASSLHGVNYDEQFF
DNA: TGTGCCAGCAGCTTGCATGGGGTGAACTACGATGAGCAGTTCTTC

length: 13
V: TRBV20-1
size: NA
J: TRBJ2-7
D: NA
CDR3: CSATLSRGHEQYF
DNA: TGCAGTGCCACCCTCTCCAGGGGCCACGAGCAGTACTTC

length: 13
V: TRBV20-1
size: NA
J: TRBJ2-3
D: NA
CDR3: CSAPEGGTDTQYF
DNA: TGCAGTGCACCCGAAGGGGGGACAGATACGCAGTATTTT

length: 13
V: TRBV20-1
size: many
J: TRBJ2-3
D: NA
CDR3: CSADPRAADTQYF
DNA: TGCAGTGCGGACCCTCGGGCTGCGGATACGCAGTATTTT

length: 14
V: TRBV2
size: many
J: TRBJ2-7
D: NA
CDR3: CASSTVPRSWEQYF
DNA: TGTGCCAGCAGTACAGTCCCCCGGTCGTGGGAGCAGTACTTC